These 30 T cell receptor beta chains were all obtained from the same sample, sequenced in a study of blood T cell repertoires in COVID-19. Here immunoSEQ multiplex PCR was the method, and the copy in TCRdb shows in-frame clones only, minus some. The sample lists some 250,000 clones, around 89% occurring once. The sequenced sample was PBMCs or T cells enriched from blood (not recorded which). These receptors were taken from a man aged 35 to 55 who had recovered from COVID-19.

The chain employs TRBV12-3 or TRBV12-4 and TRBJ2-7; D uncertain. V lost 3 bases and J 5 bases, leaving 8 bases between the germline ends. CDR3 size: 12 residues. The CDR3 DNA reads TGTGCCAGCAGTTTCGAGAGCCACGAGCAGTACTTC. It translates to CASSFESHEQYF.

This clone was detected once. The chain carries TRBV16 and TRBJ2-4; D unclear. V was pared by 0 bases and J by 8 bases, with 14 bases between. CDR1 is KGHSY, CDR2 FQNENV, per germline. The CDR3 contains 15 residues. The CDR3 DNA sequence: TGTGCCAGCAGCCAATCGCCAGTTGACTGGGACATTCAGTACTTC. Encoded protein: CASSQSPVDWDIQYF.

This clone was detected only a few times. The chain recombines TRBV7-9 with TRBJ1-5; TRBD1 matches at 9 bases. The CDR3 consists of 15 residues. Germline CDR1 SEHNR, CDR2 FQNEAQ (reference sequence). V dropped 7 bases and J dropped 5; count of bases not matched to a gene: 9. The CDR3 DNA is TGTGCCAGCACTGACGGGGACAGGGTAGATCAGCCCCAGCATTTT. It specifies CASTDGDRVDQPQHF.

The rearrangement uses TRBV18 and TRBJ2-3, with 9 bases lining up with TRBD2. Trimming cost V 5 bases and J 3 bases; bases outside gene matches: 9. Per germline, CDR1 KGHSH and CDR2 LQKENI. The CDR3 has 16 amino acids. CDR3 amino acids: CASSSNSGGRTDTQYF. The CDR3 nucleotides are TGTGCCAGCTCATCCAATAGCGGGGGAAGGACAGATACGCAGTATTTT.

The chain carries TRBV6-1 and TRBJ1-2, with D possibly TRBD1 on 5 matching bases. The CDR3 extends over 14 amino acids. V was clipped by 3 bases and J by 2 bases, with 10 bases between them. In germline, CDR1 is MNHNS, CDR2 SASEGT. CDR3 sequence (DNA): TGTGCCAGCAGTGATGGGGGGTCGAACTATGGCTACACCTTC. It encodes CASSDGGSNYGYTF.

In DNA form, the CDR3 reads TGTGCCAGCAGTTGGGGGGGTCCCAGCAGTACGCAGTATTTT. Translation gives CASSWGGPSSTQYF. V gene TRBV28 combines with J gene TRBJ2-3; 7 positions match TRBD2. Germline CDR1 reads MDHEN; CDR2 reads SYDVKM. J was trimmed by 8 bases and V by 4 bases; bases with no gene match: 9. This CDR3 spans 14 amino acids.

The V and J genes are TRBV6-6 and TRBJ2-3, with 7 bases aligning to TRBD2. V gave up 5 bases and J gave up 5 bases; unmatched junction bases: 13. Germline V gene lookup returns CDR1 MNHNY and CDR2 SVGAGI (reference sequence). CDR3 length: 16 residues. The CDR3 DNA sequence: TGTGCCAGCAGTCCTCGGACTAGTTCGGGTTTAGATACGCAGTATTTT. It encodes CASSPRTSSGLDTQYF.

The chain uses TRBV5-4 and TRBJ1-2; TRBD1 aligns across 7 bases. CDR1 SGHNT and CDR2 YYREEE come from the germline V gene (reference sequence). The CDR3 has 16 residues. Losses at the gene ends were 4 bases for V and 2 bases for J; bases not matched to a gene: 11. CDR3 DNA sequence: TGTGCCAGCAGCGCACGTCACAGGGGCCACAACTATGGCTACACCTTC. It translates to CASSARHRGHNYGYTF.

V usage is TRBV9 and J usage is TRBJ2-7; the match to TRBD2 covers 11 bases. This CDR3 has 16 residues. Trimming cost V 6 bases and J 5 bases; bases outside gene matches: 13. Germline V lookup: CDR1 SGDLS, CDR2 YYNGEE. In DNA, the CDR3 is TGTGCCAGCAACGATAGGACTAGCGGGCTGCTGGACGAGCAGTACTTC. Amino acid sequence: CASNDRTSGLLDEQYF.

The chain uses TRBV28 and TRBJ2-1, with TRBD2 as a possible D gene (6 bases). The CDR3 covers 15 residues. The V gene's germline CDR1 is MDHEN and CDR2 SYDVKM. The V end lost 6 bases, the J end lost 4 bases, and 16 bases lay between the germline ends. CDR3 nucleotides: TGTGCCAGCAGCACTATGACTAGGAGGTACAATGAGCAGTTCTTC. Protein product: CASSTMTRRYNEQFF.

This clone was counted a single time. The CDR3 here is CASSLDRNTEAFF. The CDR3 bases are TGTGCCAGCAGCCTGGACAGGAACACTGAAGCTTTCTTT. This rearrangement joins TRBV5-8 to TRBJ1-1; D is perhaps TRBD1 (6 bases). CDR1 SGHTS and CDR2 YDEGEE come from the germline V gene. The CDR3 sequence is 13 residues long. Trimming removed 4 bases from V and 1 base from J, with 8 bases in between.

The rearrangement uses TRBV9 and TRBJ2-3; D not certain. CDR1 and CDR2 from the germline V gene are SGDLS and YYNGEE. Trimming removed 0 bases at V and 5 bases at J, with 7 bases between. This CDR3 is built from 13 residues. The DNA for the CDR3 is TGTGCCAGCAGCGTAGGTCTGAGAGATACGCAGTATTTT. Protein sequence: CASSVGLRDTQYF.

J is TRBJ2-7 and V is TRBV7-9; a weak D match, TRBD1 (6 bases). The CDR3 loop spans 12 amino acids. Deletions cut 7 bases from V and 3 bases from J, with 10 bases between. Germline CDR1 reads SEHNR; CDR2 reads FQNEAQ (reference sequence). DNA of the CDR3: TGTGCCAGCACGAAGACAGGCTACGAGCAGTACTTC. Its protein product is CASTKTGYEQYF.

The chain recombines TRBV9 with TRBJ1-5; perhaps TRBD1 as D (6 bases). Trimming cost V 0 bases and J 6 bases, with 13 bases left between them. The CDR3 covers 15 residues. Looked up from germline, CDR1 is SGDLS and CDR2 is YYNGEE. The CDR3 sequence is CASSVDFRGGQPQHF. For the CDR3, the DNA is TGTGCCAGCAGCGTAGATTTTAGGGGGGGTCAGCCCCAGCATTTT.

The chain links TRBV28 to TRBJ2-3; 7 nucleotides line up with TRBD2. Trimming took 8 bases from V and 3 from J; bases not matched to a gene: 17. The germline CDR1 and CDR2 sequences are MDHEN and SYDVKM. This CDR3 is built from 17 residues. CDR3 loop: CASHTLGGSWGTDTQYF. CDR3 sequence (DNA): TGTGCCAGCCATACCCTCGGGGGGTCATGGGGGACAGATACGCAGTATTTT.

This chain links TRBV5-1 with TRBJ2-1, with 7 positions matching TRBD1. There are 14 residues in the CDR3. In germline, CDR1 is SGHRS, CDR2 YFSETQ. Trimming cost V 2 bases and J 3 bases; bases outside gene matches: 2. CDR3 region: CASSFGQDYNEQFF. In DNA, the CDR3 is TGCGCCAGCAGCTTTGGACAGGACTACAATGAGCAGTTCTTC.

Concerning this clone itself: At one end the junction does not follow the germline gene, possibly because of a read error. The CDR3 loop reads CASSYGTATQETQYF. CDR3 in DNA: TGTGCTAGCAGCTATGGGACAGCCACCCAAGAGACCCAGTACTTC. V usage is TRBV7-7 and J usage is TRBJ2-5, with 7 bases identical to TRBD1. CDR3 length: 15 residues. CDR1 and CDR2 (germline): SSHAT, FNYEAQ (reference sequence). Based on the CDR3 plus reference TRBV7-7 and TRBJ2-5, the full variable domain is GAGVSQSPRYKVTKRGQDVTLRCDPISSHATLYWYQQALGQGPEFLTYFNYEAQPDKSGLPSDRFSAERPEGSISTLTIQRTEQRDSAMYRCASSYGTATQETQYFGPGTRLLVL.

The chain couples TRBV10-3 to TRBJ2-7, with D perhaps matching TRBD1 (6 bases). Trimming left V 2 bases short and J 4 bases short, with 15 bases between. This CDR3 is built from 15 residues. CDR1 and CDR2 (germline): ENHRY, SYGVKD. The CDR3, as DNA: TGTGCCATCAGTGAGAAGCAGGGGACGGTGTACGAGCAGTACTTC. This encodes CAISEKQGTVYEQYF.

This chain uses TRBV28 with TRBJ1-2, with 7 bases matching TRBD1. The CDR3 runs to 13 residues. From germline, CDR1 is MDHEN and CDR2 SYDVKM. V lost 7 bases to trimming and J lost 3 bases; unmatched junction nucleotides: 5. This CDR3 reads CASIKQGYYGYTF. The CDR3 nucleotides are TGTGCCAGCATCAAACAGGGGTACTATGGCTACACCTTC.

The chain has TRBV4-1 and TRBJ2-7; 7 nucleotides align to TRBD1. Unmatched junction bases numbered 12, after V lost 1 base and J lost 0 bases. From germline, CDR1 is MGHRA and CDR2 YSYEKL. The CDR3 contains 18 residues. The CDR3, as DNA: TGCGCCAGCAGCCAAGCCCAACAGGGGTTTGGGAACTCCTACGAGCAGTACTTC. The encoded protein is CASSQAQQGFGNSYEQYF.

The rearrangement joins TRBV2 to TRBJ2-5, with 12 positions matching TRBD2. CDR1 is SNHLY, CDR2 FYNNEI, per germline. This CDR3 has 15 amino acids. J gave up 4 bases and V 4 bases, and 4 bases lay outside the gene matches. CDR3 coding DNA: TGTGCCAGCAGTGTTCAGGGACTAGCGGGAGAGACCCAGTACTTC. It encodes CASSVQGLAGETQYF.

CDR3 coding DNA: TGTGCCAGCAGACGGGGTGGCAATCAGCCCCAGCATTTT. Translated: CASRRGGNQPQHF. The chain is built from TRBV27 and TRBJ1-5; D not resolved. CDR1 is MNHEY, CDR2 SMNVEV, per germline (reference sequence). The CDR3 sequence is 13 residues long. Between the trimmed V and J ends, which lost 6 bases and 2 bases, there was a span of 8 bases.

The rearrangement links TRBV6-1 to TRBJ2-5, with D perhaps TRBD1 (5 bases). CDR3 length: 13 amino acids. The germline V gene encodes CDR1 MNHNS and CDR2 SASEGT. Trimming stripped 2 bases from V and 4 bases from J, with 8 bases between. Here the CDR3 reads CASSEIQGETQYF. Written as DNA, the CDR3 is TGTGCCAGCAGTGAAATTCAGGGAGAGACCCAGTACTTC.

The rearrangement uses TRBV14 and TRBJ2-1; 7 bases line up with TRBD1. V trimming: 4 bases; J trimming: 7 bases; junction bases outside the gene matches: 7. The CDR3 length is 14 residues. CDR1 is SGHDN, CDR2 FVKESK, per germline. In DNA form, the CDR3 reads TGTGCCAGCAGCCGGTTAGGGGGCTGGAATGAGCAGTTCTTC. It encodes CASSRLGGWNEQFF.

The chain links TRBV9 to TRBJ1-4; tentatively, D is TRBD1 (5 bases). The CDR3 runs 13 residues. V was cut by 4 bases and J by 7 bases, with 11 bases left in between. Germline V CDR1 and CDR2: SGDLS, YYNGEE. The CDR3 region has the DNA TGTGCCAGCAGCCGGGGGTCCCGTGAAAAACTGTTTTTT. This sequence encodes CASSRGSREKLFF.

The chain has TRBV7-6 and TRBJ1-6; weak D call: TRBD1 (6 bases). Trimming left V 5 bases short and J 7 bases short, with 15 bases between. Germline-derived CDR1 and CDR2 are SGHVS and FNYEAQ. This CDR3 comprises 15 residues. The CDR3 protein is CASSRTGTQNSPLHF. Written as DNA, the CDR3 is TGTGCCAGCAGCCGTACAGGGACACAGAATTCACCCCTCCACTTT.

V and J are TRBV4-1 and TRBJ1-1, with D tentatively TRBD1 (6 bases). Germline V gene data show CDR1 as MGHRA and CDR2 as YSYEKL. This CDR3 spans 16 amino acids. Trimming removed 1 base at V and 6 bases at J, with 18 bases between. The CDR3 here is CASSQAPTGKGAEAFF. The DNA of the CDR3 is TGCGCCAGCAGCCAAGCCCCGACAGGTAAGGGCGCTGAAGCTTTCTTT.

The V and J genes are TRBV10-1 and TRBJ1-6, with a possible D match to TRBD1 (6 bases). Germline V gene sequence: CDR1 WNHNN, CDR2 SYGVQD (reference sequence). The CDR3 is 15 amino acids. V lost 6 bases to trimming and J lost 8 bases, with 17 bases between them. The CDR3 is CASSDPGHIDSPLHF. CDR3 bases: TGCGCCAGCAGCGACCCGGGACATATAGATTCACCCCTCCACTTT.

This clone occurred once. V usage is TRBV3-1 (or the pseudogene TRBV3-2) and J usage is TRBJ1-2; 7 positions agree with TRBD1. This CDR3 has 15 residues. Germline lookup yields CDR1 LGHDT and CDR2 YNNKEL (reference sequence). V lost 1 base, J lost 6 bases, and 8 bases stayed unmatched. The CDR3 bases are TGTGCCAGCAGCCAAGGTAGACAGGGTTTGGATGGCTACACCTTC. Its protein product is CASSQGRQGLDGYTF.

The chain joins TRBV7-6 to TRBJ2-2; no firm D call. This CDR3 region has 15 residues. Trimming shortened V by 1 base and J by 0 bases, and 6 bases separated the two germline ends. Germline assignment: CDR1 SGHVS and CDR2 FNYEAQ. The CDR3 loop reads CASSLEHSNTGELFF. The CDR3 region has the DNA TGTGCCAGCAGCTTAGAACATTCGAACACCGGGGAGCTGTTTTTT.